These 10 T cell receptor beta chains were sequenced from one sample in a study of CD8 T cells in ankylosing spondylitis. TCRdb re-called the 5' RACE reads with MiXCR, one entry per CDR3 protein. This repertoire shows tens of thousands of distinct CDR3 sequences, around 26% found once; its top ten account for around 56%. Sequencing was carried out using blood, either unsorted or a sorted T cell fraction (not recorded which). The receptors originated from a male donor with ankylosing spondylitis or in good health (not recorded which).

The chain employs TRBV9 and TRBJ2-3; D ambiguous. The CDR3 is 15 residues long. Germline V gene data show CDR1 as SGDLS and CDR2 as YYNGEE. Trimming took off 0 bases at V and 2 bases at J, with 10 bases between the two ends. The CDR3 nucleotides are TGTGCCAGCAGCGTAGAAACAGATAACACAGATACGCAGTATTTT. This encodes CASSVETDNTDTQYF.

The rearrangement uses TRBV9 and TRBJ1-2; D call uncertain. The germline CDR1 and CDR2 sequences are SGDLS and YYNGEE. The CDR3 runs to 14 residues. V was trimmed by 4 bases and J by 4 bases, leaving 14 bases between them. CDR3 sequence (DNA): TGTGCCAGCAGCCCCCAGGACCGGGGCTATGGCTACACCTTC. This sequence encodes CASSPQDRGYGYTF. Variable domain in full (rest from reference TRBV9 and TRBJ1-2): DSGVTQTPKHLITATGQRVTLRCSPRSGDLSVYWYQQSLDQGLQFLIQYYNGEERAKGNILERFSAQQFPDLHSELNLSSLELGDSALYFCASSPQDRGYGYTFGSGTRLTVV.

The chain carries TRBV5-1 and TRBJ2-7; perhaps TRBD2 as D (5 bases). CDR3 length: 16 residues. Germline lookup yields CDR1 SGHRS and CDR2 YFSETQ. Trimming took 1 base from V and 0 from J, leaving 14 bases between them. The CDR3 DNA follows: TGCGCCAGCAGCTTGAGGCGGGCCGCTTACTCCTACGAGCAGTACTTC. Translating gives CASSLRRAAYSYEQYF.

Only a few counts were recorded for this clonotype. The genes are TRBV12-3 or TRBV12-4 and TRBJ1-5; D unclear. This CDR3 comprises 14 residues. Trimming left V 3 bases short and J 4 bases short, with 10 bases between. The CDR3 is CASSFPGRNQPQHF. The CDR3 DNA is TGTGCCAGCAGTTTCCCGGGCAGGAATCAGCCCCAGCATTTT.

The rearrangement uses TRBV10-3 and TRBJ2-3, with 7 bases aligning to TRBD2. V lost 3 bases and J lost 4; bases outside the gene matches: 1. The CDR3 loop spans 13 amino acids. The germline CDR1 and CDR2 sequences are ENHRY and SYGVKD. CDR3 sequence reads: CAISDAGADTQYF. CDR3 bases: TGTGCCATCAGTGATGCGGGGGCAGATACGCAGTATTTT.

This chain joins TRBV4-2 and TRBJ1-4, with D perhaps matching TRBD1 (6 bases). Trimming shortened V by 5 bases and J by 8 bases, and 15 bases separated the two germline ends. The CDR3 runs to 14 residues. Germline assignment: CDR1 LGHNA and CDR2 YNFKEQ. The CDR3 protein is CASSAGQGGEKLFF. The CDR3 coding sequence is TGTGCCAGCAGCGCGGGACAAGGAGGGGAAAAACTGTTTTTT.

CDR3 bases: TGTGCCATCAGTGAGCCAGCGGGGACTCAAGAGACCCAGTACTTC. Protein product: CAISEPAGTQETQYF. The genes are TRBV10-3 and TRBJ2-5; 7 bases agree with TRBD2. CDR3 length: 15 residues. Germline V gene lookup returns CDR1 ENHRY and CDR2 SYGVKD. Trimming took 2 bases from V and 2 from J; bases not matched to a gene: 5.

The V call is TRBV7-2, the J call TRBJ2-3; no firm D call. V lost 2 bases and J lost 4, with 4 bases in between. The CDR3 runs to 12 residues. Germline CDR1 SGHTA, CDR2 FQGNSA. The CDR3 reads CASSLFADTQYF. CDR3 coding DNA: TGTGCCAGCAGCTTATTTGCAGATACGCAGTATTTT.

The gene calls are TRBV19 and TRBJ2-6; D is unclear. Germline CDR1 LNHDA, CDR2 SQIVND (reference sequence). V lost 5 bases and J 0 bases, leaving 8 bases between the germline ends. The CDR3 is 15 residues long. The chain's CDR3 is CASSAFVSGANVLTF. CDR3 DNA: TGTGCCAGTAGTGCATTCGTCTCTGGGGCCAACGTCCTGACTTTC. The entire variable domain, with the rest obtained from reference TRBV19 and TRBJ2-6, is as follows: DGGITQSPKYLFRKEGQNVTLSCEQNLNHDAMYWYRQDPGQGLRLIYYSQIVNDFQKGDIAEGYSVSREKKESFPLTVTSAQKNPTAFYLCASSAFVSGANVLTFGAGSRLTVL.

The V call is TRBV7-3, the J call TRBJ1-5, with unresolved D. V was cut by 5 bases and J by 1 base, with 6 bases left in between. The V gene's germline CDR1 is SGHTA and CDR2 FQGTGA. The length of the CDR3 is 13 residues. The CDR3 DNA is TGTGCCAGCAGCCAAGGGAGCAATCAGCCCCAGCATTTT. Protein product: CASSQGSNQPQHF.